In its sample, the clone carrying this TCR beta chain was seen once. The antigen remains undetermined. Individuals selected for sequencing had exhibited CD8+CD57+ cell expansion on flow cytometry. Per the germline V gene, CDR1 is SGHDT and CDR2 is YYEEEE. There are 10 residues in the CDR3. Trimming removed 1 base at V and 12 bases at J, with 7 bases between. According to the study, genomic DNA was the template for TCR beta VDJ and CDR3 profiling. In TCRdb, the reads were re-called with MiXCR into one record per CDR3 protein. The table records 250,000 or so distinct CDR3 sequences, around 45% of them present only once. The data belong to a study of CD8+CD57+ T cells in acquired aplastic anemia. Study-wide findings and caveats: Patients were compared with controls for CD8+ Simpson's diversity, and no significant difference emerged.

The sequence derives from a human donor with aplastic anemia. The chain has TRBV5-6 and TRBJ1-1, with D unclear. The sample consisted of sorted CD4+, CD8+, or CD8+CD57+ T cells (not recorded which) from PBMCs. CDR3 region: CASSLRAPFF. The CDR3, as DNA: TGTGCCAGCAGCTTGAGAGCGCCTTTCTTT.